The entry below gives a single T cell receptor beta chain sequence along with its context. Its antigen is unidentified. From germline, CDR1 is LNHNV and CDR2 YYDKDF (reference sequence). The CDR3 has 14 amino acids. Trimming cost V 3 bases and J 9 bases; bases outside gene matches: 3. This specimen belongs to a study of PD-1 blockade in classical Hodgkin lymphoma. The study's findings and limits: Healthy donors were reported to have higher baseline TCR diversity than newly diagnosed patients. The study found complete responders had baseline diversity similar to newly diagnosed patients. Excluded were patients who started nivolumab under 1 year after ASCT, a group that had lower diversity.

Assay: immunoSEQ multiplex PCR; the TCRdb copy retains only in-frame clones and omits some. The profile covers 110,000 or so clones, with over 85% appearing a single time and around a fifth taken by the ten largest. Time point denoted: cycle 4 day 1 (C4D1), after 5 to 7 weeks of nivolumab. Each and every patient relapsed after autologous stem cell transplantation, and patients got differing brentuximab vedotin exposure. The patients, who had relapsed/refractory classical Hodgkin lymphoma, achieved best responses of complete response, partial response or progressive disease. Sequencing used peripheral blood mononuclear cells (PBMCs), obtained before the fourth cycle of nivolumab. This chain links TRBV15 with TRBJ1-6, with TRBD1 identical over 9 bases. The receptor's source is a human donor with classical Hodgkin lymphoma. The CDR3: CATSRDRGLSPLHF. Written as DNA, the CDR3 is TGTGCCACCAGCAGGGACAGGGGACTTTCACCCCTCCACTTT.